The 25 T cell receptor beta chains below were found in one sample sequenced in a study of regulatory and conventional T cells in RAG deficiency. The protocol was immunoSEQ multiplex PCR, while the TCRdb copy is restricted to in-frame clones and leaves out a portion. The data show 45,000 or so clones, approximately 90% seen once. Genomic DNA came from blood conventional CD4+ T cells gated CD25-low CD127-high. These records were also assigned to another study, of regulatory T cells. That paper adds: The PCR used 52 TRBV and 13 TRBJ primers.

Sequenced material: CD4+ effector T cells sorted from blood. The source is a human donor in good health.

This sequence joins TRBV5-8 and TRBJ1-3; 8 positions match TRBD1. Germline CDR1 is SGHTS and CDR2 is YDEGEE. The CDR3 has 18 residues. After removal of 4 bases from V and 2 bases from J, the junction contained 14 bases not matched to a gene. The CDR3 here is CASSHPLGRGPTGNTIYF. CDR3 nucleotides: TGTGCCAGCAGCCATCCCCTGGGCAGGGGGCCTACTGGAAACACCATATATTTT. Filled out from reference TRBV5-8 and TRBJ1-3, the complete variable domain reads EAGVTQSPTHLIKTRGQQATLRCSPISGHTSVYWYQQALGLGLQFLLWYDEGEERNRGNFPPRFSGRQFPNYSSELNVNALELEDSALYLCASSHPLGRGPTGNTIYFGEGSWLTVV.

In its sample, this clone was seen once. CDR3 bases: TGTGCCAGTAAAGGCCCCTCCCCTAGCACAGATACGCAGTATTTT. It is translated as CASKGPSPSTDTQYF. This chain joins TRBV27 and TRBJ2-3; D gene ambiguous. Trimming removed 9 bases from V and 0 bases from J, with 16 bases in between. The CDR3 spans 15 residues. The V gene's germline CDR1 is MNHEY and CDR2 SMNVEV (reference sequence).

V gene TRBV5-1 combines with J gene TRBJ1-1; TRBD1 matches at 7 bases. The CDR3 is 14 residues long. The V gene end was trimmed by 4 bases and the J gene end by 2 bases; junction bases not matched to a gene: 5. The germline gives CDR1 SGHRS, CDR2 YFSETQ. This chain's CDR3 is CASSIGTANTEAFF. CDR3 nucleotides: TGCGCCAGCAGCATCGGGACAGCTAACACTGAAGCTTTCTTT.

The rearrangement joins TRBV11-3 to TRBJ1-2; 8 nucleotides agree with TRBD1. Trimming took 1 base from V and 6 from J; bases not matched to a gene: 7. CDR3 length: 15 residues. The V gene's germline CDR1 is SGHNT and CDR2 YENEEA. The CDR3 DNA reads as TGTGCCAGCAGCTTAGCATGGGGACAGGTCAATGGCTACACCTTC. Translation: CASSLAWGQVNGYTF.

The chain employs TRBV28 and TRBJ2-5, with TRBD2 identical over 10 bases. The CDR3 consists of 16 residues. Germline CDR1 is MDHEN and CDR2 is SYDVKM. J was trimmed by 5 bases and V by 4 bases; bases with no gene match: 10. CDR3 amino acids: CASSSPLLAGMETQYF. The DNA of the CDR3 is TGTGCCAGCAGTTCGCCGTTACTAGCGGGAATGGAGACCCAGTACTTC.

The chain carries TRBV6-9 and TRBJ1-2; no clear D gene. CDR3 length: 18 residues. The germline V gene has CDR1 MNHGY and CDR2 SVAAGI. The V end was cut by 2 bases, the J end by 0 bases, with 19 bases between. In nucleotides, the CDR3 is TGTGCCAGCAGTTATACTCCCCCGCTCCTGGATTCTAACTATGGCTACACCTTC. This translates into CASSYTPPLLDSNYGYTF.

This chain uses TRBV5-8 with TRBJ1-1; no clear D gene. Germline loops: CDR1 SGHTS, CDR2 YDEGEE. V was cut by 1 base and J by 11 bases, with 9 bases left in between. The CDR3 sequence is 11 residues long. This CDR3 reads CASSLIGKAFF. CDR3 in DNA: TGTGCCAGCAGCTTGATCGGGAAGGCTTTCTTT.

The V call is TRBV15, the J call TRBJ2-2, with TRBD2 matching over 8 bases. CDR1 and CDR2 (germline): LNHNV, YYDKDF (reference sequence). Germline trimming cut 1 base from V and 2 bases from J; bases unmatched to any gene: 9. CDR3 length equals 18 residues. CDR3 residues: CATSRGSVTSVNTGELFF. In nucleotides, the CDR3 is TGTGCCACCAGCAGAGGGTCGGTGACTAGCGTTAACACCGGGGAGCTGTTTTTT.

This clone was recorded once. The gene calls are TRBV9 and TRBJ2-5; D uncertain. The CDR3 sequence is 13 residues long. Trimming shortened V by 3 bases and J by 5 bases, and 11 bases separated the two germline ends. CDR1 is SGDLS and CDR2 is YYNGEE in the germline V gene. The CDR3 sequence is CASSASEVETQYF. CDR3 nucleotide sequence: TGTGCCAGCAGCGCGTCCGAGGTTGAGACCCAGTACTTC.

The J gene is TRBJ2-1, the V gene TRBV18; the D is unclear. CDR1 is KGHSH, CDR2 LQKENI, per germline. The CDR3 is 13 amino acids. V was cut by 2 bases and J by 3 bases, with 5 bases left in between. The CDR3 reads CASSPENYNEQFF. CDR3 coding DNA: TGTGCCAGCTCACCAGAAAACTACAATGAGCAGTTCTTC.

CDR3 region: CASSRRNYGYTF. The CDR3 bases are TGTGCCAGCAGTCGACGGAACTATGGCTACACCTTC. V usage is TRBV28 and J usage is TRBJ1-2; D remains unclear. This CDR3 has 12 amino acids. Trimming took 5 bases from V and 2 from J, leaving 6 bases between them. The germline V gene encodes CDR1 MDHEN and CDR2 SYDVKM.

This clone has a single count. The gene calls are TRBV19 and TRBJ2-5, with D tentatively TRBD2 (7 bases). Germline loops: CDR1 LNHDA, CDR2 SQIVND (reference sequence). The CDR3 has 14 residues. Trimming removed 10 bases at V and 1 base at J, with 16 bases between. The CDR3 nucleotides are TGTGCCACCGCTGGGGGGGCGACCCAAGAGACCCAGTACTTC. Translating it yields CATAGGATQETQYF.

CDR3 sequence: CASSLGHTGGSPLHF. The CDR3 DNA follows: TGCGCCAGCAGCTTAGGACACACGGGAGGTTCACCCCTCCACTTT. The chain joins TRBV5-1 to TRBJ1-6, with a possible D match to TRBD1 (5 bases). Germline CDR1 and CDR2: SGHRS and YFSETQ. V dropped 2 bases and J dropped 9 bases, with 15 bases sitting between them. The CDR3 is 15 residues long. Based on the CDR3 plus reference TRBV5-1 and TRBJ1-6, the full variable domain is KAGVTQTPRYLIKTRGQQVTLSCSPISGHRSVSWYQQTPGQGLQFLFEYFSETQRNKGNFPGRFSGRQFSNSRSEMNVSTLELGDSALYLCASSLGHTGGSPLHFGNGTRLTVT.

This chain uses TRBV7-8 with TRBJ1-1; 8 bases match TRBD1. CDR1 SGHVS and CDR2 FQNEAQ come from the germline V gene. Unmatched junction bases numbered 7, after V lost 5 bases and J lost 2 bases. This CDR3 contains 15 residues. CDR3 residues: CASSVQGAINTEAFF. The DNA of the CDR3 is TGTGCCAGCAGCGTTCAGGGGGCAATCAACACTGAAGCTTTCTTT.

V gene TRBV18 combines with J gene TRBJ2-5, with TRBD1 identical over 8 bases. The J segment lost 5 bases and the V segment lost 3 bases, leaving 2 bases of the junction unmatched. Per germline, CDR1 KGHSH and CDR2 LQKENI. The CDR3 extends over 13 amino acids. The DNA of the CDR3 is TGTGCCAGCTCACCGACAGGGGTGGAGACCCAGTACTTC. This gives the protein CASSPTGVETQYF. The full variable domain, completed using reference TRBV18 and TRBJ2-5, is NAGVMQNPRHLVRRRGQEARLRCSPMKGHSHVYWYRQLPEEGLKFMVYLQKENIIDESGMPKERFSAEFPKEGPSILRIQQVVRGDSAAYFCASSPTGVETQYFGPGTRLLVL.

This sequence joins TRBV4-2 and TRBJ1-6, with TRBD1 as a possible D gene (5 bases). CDR1 LGHNA and CDR2 YNFKEQ come from the germline V gene. The CDR3 contains 16 residues. V dropped 4 bases and J dropped 5 bases, with 15 bases sitting between them. The CDR3 DNA reads as TGTGCCAGCAGCCGCGAGGGACCAGGGAATAATTCACCCCTCCACTTT. This codes for CASSREGPGNNSPLHF.

This clone was seen once. This chain uses TRBV6-5 with TRBJ2-5, with no clear D. The J call may be faulty, since TRBJ2-7 better matches the DNA end. The CDR3 consists of 11 residues. Germline V gives CDR1 MNHEY, CDR2 SVGAGI. The DNA for the CDR3 is TGTGCCAGCAGTCGGGCCCACGAGCAGTACTTC. This codes for CASSRAHEQYF.

The CDR3: CASRRGAFYEQYF. CDR3 DNA sequence: TGTGCCAGCAGAAGGGGAGCTTTCTACGAGCAGTACTTC. The V and J genes are TRBV6-1 and TRBJ2-7; the D gene could be TRBD1 or TRBD2 (5 bases each). This CDR3 has 13 amino acids. V was cut by 6 bases and J by 3 bases, with 12 bases left in between. Germline V CDR1 and CDR2: MNHNS, SASEGT.

The chain links TRBV20-1 to TRBJ2-5, with D hard to call. The J call may be incorrect, as the DNA end agrees better with TRBJ2-7. CDR1 DFQATT and CDR2 SNEGSKA come from the germline V gene (reference sequence). The CDR3 length is 11 residues. The CDR3 DNA reads as TGCAGTGCTCTACGGCCCTACGAGCAGTACTTC. This encodes CSALRPYEQYF.

The chain links TRBV7-3 to TRBJ2-3, with TRBD2 identical over 14 bases. The CDR3 loop spans 18 amino acids. Germline lookup yields CDR1 SGHTA and CDR2 FQGTGA. V lost 4 bases to trimming and J lost 5 bases; unmatched junction nucleotides: 11. The CDR3 nucleotides read TGTGCCAGCAGCTCGGGACTAGCGGGAGTAGGCCTTTTAGATACGCAGTATTTT. This gives the protein CASSSGLAGVGLLDTQYF.

The V call is TRBV6-4, the J call TRBJ2-7, with D hard to call. CDR1 MRHNA and CDR2 SNTAGT come from the germline V gene. The CDR3 consists of 17 residues. Trimming removed 0 bases at V and 2 bases at J, with 17 bases between. The CDR3 sequence is CASSDSGFRPTTYEQYF. The CDR3 region has the DNA TGTGCCAGCAGTGACTCAGGATTCCGACCCACTACCTACGAGCAGTACTTC.

The rearrangement links TRBV19 to TRBJ2-5; TRBD2 agrees at 8 bases. V was clipped by 7 bases and J by 5 bases; unmatched bases: 9. The CDR3 totals 14 residues. CDR1 and CDR2 (germline): LNHDA, SQIVND (reference sequence). CDR3 protein: CASTPSGSPETQYF. CDR3 in DNA: TGTGCCAGTACCCCCAGCGGGAGCCCCGAGACCCAGTACTTC.

The chain is built from TRBV27 and TRBJ2-1; 9 bases align to TRBD2. There are 15 residues in the CDR3. J lost 6 bases, V lost 3 bases, and 6 bases had no gene match. Germline CDR1 reads MNHEY; CDR2 reads SMNVEV (reference sequence). The CDR3 nucleotides are TGTGCCAGCAGTTTTATCAGCGGGGGGTTCAATGAGCAGTTCTTC. Protein: CASSFISGGFNEQFF.

The chain carries TRBV28 and TRBJ1-2; tentative D call: TRBD1 (6 bases). Trimming shortened V by 8 bases and J by 7 bases, and 20 bases separated the two germline ends. The CDR3 totals 14 residues. Germline V lookup: CDR1 MDHEN, CDR2 SYDVKM. The CDR3, as DNA: TGTGCCAGCTTCGGGCGGCCGGGGGGCGGTGGCTACACCTTC. Residues: CASFGRPGGGGYTF.

The V and J genes are TRBV7-3 and TRBJ1-4; D remains unclear. The germline V and J ends were trimmed by 6 bases and 3 bases, with 14 bases remaining between them. CDR3 length equals 15 residues. Germline V gives CDR1 SGHTA, CDR2 FQGTGA. In DNA, the CDR3 is TGTGCCAGCAGACCCTCGGGCCACCCTAATGAAAAACTGTTTTTT. Residues: CASRPSGHPNEKLFF.